These T cell receptor beta chains were read from a single sample in a study of post-analysis software for immune sequencing data. Via MiXCR, TCRdb re-called the PCR reads, giving one row per CDR3 protein. There are around 260,000 distinct CDR3 sequences in the sample; approximately 34% occur only once, and more than 4% lies in the top ten. The sample consisted of blood. The receptors originated from a girl between 5 and 17 years old with multiple sclerosis. Both conserved end residues are part of each CDR3. D genes are given only for firm matches. Only part of the rows carry a size: once, few, many, or a class if the clone is expanded.

few,TRBJ1-2,TRBV13,TRBD1,CASSLEDRGAYGYTF,TGTGCCAGCAGCCTTGAGGACAGGGGCGCCTATGGCTACACCTTC
.,TRBJ2-1,TRBV9,TRBD2,CASSLGAVWRAGGPGEQFF,TGTGCCAGCAGCCTCGGCGCGGTCTGGCGAGCGGGGGGGCCCGGTGAGCAGTTCTTC
many,TRBJ2-3,TRBV5-1,TRBD1,CASSLEGTGRSDTQYF,TGCGCCAGCAGCTTGGAAGGGACAGGGAGGTCAGATACGCAGTATTTT
.,TRBJ2-3,TRBV29-1,.,CSFLGRTDTQYF,TGCAGTTTTCTCGGTCGCACAGATACGCAGTATTTT
many,TRBJ2-3,TRBV20-1,TRBD2,CSAYSGRADTQYF,TGCAGTGCTTATAGCGGGAGGGCAGATACGCAGTATTTT
many,TRBJ2-3,TRBV11-2,TRBD2,CASSLRVGLAGVSDTQYF,TGTGCCAGCAGCTTAAGAGTCGGGCTAGCGGGAGTATCAGATACGCAGTATTTT
.,TRBJ2-7,TRBV6-1,TRBD2,CASSESPSGTRNEQYF,TGTGCCAGCAGTGAATCTCCTAGCGGGACGAGGAACGAGCAGTACTTC
.,TRBJ2-7,TRBV5-1,.,CASRSGLSSYEQYF,TGCGCCAGCAGGTCGGGACTTAGCTCCTACGAGCAGTACTTC
many,TRBJ1-2,TRBV5-6,.,CASSSIYGYTF,TGTGCCAGCAGCTCAATCTATGGCTACACCTTC
.,TRBJ2-3,TRBV2,.,CASSEARLHDTQYF,TGTGCCAGCAGTGAAGCCAGGTTGCATGATACGCAGTATTTT
.,TRBJ2-1,TRBV12-3/TRBV12-4,TRBD1,CASSFGDRGRREQFF,TGTGCCAGCAGTTTTGGGGACAGGGGGCGAAGGGAGCAGTTCTTC
.,TRBJ1-1,TRBV6-4,.,CASSYLVNTEAFF,TGTGCCAGCAGTTATTTGGTGAACACTGAAGCTTTCTTT
many,TRBJ2-5,TRBV2,TRBD2,CASTTRPSGGRATQYF,TGTGCCAGCACAACCAGGCCTAGCGGGGGCCGGGCGACCCAGTACTTC
.,TRBJ2-2,TRBV29-1,.,CSGSQDRNTGGLFF,TGCAGCGGAAGCCAGGACAGGAACACCGGGGGGCTGTTTTTT
.,TRBJ2-7,TRBV4-1,TRBD2,CASSQDRSALAGESYEQYF,TGCGCCAGCAGCCAAGATCGATCGGCGCTAGCGGGAGAATCCTACGAGCAGTACTTC
many,TRBJ2-1,TRBV20-1,TRBD1,CSARDRAPGQRSRGQFF,TGCAGTGCTAGAGATCGGGCGCCGGGACAGCGCTCTAGGGGGCAGTTCTTC
many,TRBJ2-3,TRBV9,TRBD1,CASSSGGRSTDTQYF,TGTGCCAGCAGTTCAGGGGGACGGAGCACAGATACGCAGTATTTT
many,TRBJ2-1,TRBV27,TRBD2,CASSSPVAGRGEDEQFF,TGTGCCAGCAGTTCCCCCGTAGCGGGGCGGGGTGAGGATGAGCAGTTCTTC
many,TRBJ2-1,TRBV7-8,.,CASSEPREQFF,TGTGCCAGCAGCGAACCTCGGGAGCAGTTCTTC
many,TRBJ2-1,TRBV7-2,TRBD2,CASSPLETSGKQFF,TGTGCCAGCAGCCCCCTGGAGACTAGCGGGAAGCAGTTCTTC
many,TRBJ2-1,TRBV27,.,CASSLYWGYNEQFF,TGTGCCAGCAGTTTATATTGGGGCTACAATGAGCAGTTCTTC
many,TRBJ2-3,TRBV10-3,TRBD2,CAISESGAGVSTDTQYF,TGTGCCATCAGTGAGTCGGGAGCGGGGGTCTCCACAGATACGCAGTATTTT
many,TRBJ2-3,TRBV25-1,.,CASTPGASWDTQYF,TGTGCCAGCACTCCAGGGGCGAGTTGGGATACGCAGTATTTT
.,TRBJ2-1,TRBV20-1,.,CSGGVSSYNEQFF,TGCAGTGGTGGAGTTAGCTCCTACAATGAGCAGTTCTTC
many,TRBJ2-1,TRBV7-6,.,CASSLGWLALGNNEQFF,TGTGCCAGCAGCTTAGGGTGGCTAGCTTTAGGAAACAATGAGCAGTTCTTC